These 25 T cell receptor beta chains came from one sample sequenced in a study of immune heterogeneity within non-small cell lung tumors. At 550 to 600 ng per sample, bulk tumor genomic DNA provided the template. Far-apart biopsies, several per primary tumor, were taken during surgery. Curative surgery was performed on patients who had untreated, newly diagnosed non-small cell lung cancer. Amplifying TCR beta CDR3 involved multiplex PCR carried out with 32 V and 13 J primers. TCRdb reprocessed the multiplex PCR reads with MiXCR, giving one entry per CDR3 protein. In the table there are around 3,100 distinct CDR3 sequences, approximately 35% of which are singletons. Sample: lung tumor tissue. The receptors derive from a man between 70 and 80 years old with non-small cell lung cancer.

This clonotype was detected a few times. The rearrangement joins TRBV20-1 to TRBJ2-3; D is ambiguous. V lost 2 bases and J lost 8, with 11 bases in between. The length of the CDR3 is 12 residues. Germline V gene lookup returns CDR1 DFQATT and CDR2 SNEGSKA (reference sequence). The CDR3 loop reads CSARPSEGTQYF. The CDR3 region has the DNA TGCAGTGCTAGACCCTCCGAAGGTACGCAGTATTTT.

This chain links TRBV4-2 with TRBJ2-7; 10 bases line up with TRBD2. Per germline, CDR1 LGHNA and CDR2 YNFKEQ. J was trimmed by 5 bases and V by 4 bases; bases with no gene match: 5. The length of the CDR3 is 14 residues. The CDR3 sequence is CASSPWTSGNEQYF. The CDR3 DNA follows: TGTGCCAGCAGCCCCTGGACTAGCGGCAACGAGCAGTACTTC.

The table lists this clonotype with a few counts. The chain is built from TRBV7-9 and TRBJ2-1; 11 nucleotides match TRBD2. The CDR3 is 14 residues long. Germline CDR1 and CDR2: SEHNR and FQNEAQ (reference sequence). Germline trimming cut 6 bases from V and 6 bases from J; bases unmatched to any gene: 4. The CDR3 DNA is TGTGCCAGCAGTTCCGGGACTAGCGGCAATGAGCAGTTCTTC. Amino acids: CASSSGTSGNEQFF.

This clonotype was counted once. The chain recombines TRBV18 with TRBJ1-4; TRBD1 might be the D (5 bases). Germline values: CDR1 KGHSH, CDR2 LQKENI. Trimming removed 0 bases at V and 7 bases at J, with 12 bases between. This CDR3 has 15 amino acids. DNA for the CDR3: TGTGCCAGCTCACCACCCGGGACCACGGCTGAAAAACTGTTTTTT. Translated: CASSPPGTTAEKLFF. Full variable domain (missing parts from reference TRBV18 and TRBJ1-4): NAGVMQNPRHLVRRRGQEARLRCSPMKGHSHVYWYRQLPEEGLKFMVYLQKENIIDESGMPKERFSAEFPKEGPSILRIQQVVRGDSAAYFCASSPPGTTAEKLFFGSGTQLSVL.

Only a few counts were recorded for this clonotype. The genes are TRBV3-1 and TRBJ2-7; no clear D gene. V was trimmed by 5 bases and J by 0 bases, leaving 11 bases between them. The CDR3 length is 14 residues. The germline gives CDR1 LGHDT, CDR2 YNNKEL (reference sequence). DNA for the CDR3: TGTGCCAGCAGCACAACGACTTACTCCTACGAGCAGTACTTC. It translates to CASSTTTYSYEQYF.

In its sample, this clonotype was seen a few times. The rearrangement uses TRBV6-1 and TRBJ1-1; D is perhaps TRBD1 (6 bases). Trimming took off 6 bases at V and 9 bases at J, with 14 bases between the two ends. In germline, CDR1 is MNHNS, CDR2 SASEGT. This CDR3 region has 12 residues. Here the CDR3 reads CASSPWGAQAFF. CDR3 sequence (DNA): TGTGCCAGCAGCCCCTGGGGGGCTCAAGCTTTCTTT.

The V call is TRBV19, the J call TRBJ1-5, with no clear D. Looked up from germline, CDR1 is LNHDA and CDR2 is SQIVND (reference sequence). V lost 1 base to trimming and J lost 6 bases, with 13 bases between them. The CDR3 sequence is 15 residues long. CDR3 protein: CASSIGTSPGQPQHF. Written as DNA, the CDR3 is TGTGCCAGTAGTATAGGGACCTCTCCGGGTCAGCCCCAGCATTTT.

The chain has TRBV7-9 and TRBJ2-1; the match to TRBD2 covers 7 bases. The CDR3 runs 15 residues. Germline V gene data show CDR1 as SEHNR and CDR2 as FQNEAQ (reference sequence). The J segment lost 10 bases and the V segment lost 5 bases, leaving 14 bases of the junction unmatched. For the CDR3, the DNA is TGTGCCAGCAGCACTCCTAGCGGTCCCGGACCGGAGCAGTTCTTC. Translating it yields CASSTPSGPGPEQFF.

The V call is TRBV12-3 or TRBV12-4, the J call TRBJ2-1; TRBD2 matches 7 bases. This CDR3 has 15 amino acids. With 6 bases clipped from V and 8 bases from J, the junction kept 13 bases outside the gene matches. For the CDR3, the DNA is TGTGCCAGCAGCTCTTACGGGCGGGAGTCGTATGAGCAGTTCTTC. It translates to CASSSYGRESYEQFF.

V gene TRBV20-1 combines with J gene TRBJ1-3, with TRBD1 matching 10 bases. Germline assignment: CDR1 DFQATT and CDR2 SNEGSKA (reference sequence). This CDR3 spans 12 amino acids. The CDR3 bases are TGCAGCGGACAGGGGGCTGGAAACACCATATATTTT. It yields the protein CSGQGAGNTIYF.

The table lists this clonotype with a few counts. The chain links TRBV19 to TRBJ1-2, with TRBD1 matching over 9 bases. Per the germline V gene, CDR1 is LNHDA and CDR2 is SQIVND (reference sequence). V was clipped by 5 bases and J by 6 bases; unmatched bases: 7. This CDR3 has 14 residues. CDR3 nucleotides: TGTGCCAGTAGTCCACAGGGGGCATATAATGGCTACACCTTC. Translating it yields CASSPQGAYNGYTF. Supplemented by reference TRBV19 and TRBJ1-2, the full variable domain reads DGGITQSPKYLFRKEGQNVTLSCEQNLNHDAMYWYRQDPGQGLRLIYYSQIVNDFQKGDIAEGYSVSREKKESFPLTVTSAQKNPTAFYLCASSPQGAYNGYTFGSGTRLTVV.

V gene TRBV7-9 combines with J gene TRBJ2-7; no firm D call. Germline CDR1 is SEHNR and CDR2 is FQNEAQ (reference sequence). With 8 bases removed from V and 5 bases from J, the gap between germline ends came to 10 bases. The CDR3 runs to 11 residues. The CDR3 coding sequence is TGTGCCAGCCAAAGAGAAGACGAGCAGTACTTC. It yields the protein CASQREDEQYF.

This rearrangement joins TRBV11-3 to TRBJ2-1, with 7 bases matching TRBD1. The CDR3 has 14 residues. V was pared by 5 bases and J by 4 bases, with 5 bases of the junction left unmatched. Germline CDR1 reads SGHNT; CDR2 reads YENEEA. CDR3 sequence (DNA): TGTGCCAGCAGCATCGAGGGACAGTACAATGAGCAGTTCTTC. Residues: CASSIEGQYNEQFF.

This clonotype came up a few times. The rearrangement uses TRBV28 and TRBJ1-2; possibly TRBD1 for D (5 bases). Germline loops: CDR1 MDHEN, CDR2 SYDVKM. The CDR3 sequence is 15 residues long. V was cut by 3 bases and J by 5 bases, with 16 bases left in between. CDR3: CASSFLTATPYGYTF. The CDR3 DNA is TGTGCCAGCAGTTTTCTGACAGCCACTCCGTATGGCTACACCTTC.

V usage is TRBV11-2 and J usage is TRBJ2-2, with D perhaps matching TRBD1 (5 bases). Germline V gene data show CDR1 as SGHAT and CDR2 as FQNNGV. The length of the CDR3 is 17 residues. Trimming shortened V by 5 bases and J by 8 bases, and 24 bases separated the two germline ends. The CDR3 region is CASSPTGQKFFGGELFF. The CDR3 DNA reads as TGTGCCAGCAGCCCTACTGGACAAAAATTTTTTGGTGGGGAGCTGTTTTTT.

This clonotype was counted only a few times. This chain links TRBV20-1 with TRBJ2-7; D unclear. V dropped 6 bases and J dropped 4 bases, with 10 bases sitting between them. Germline V gives CDR1 DFQATT, CDR2 SNEGSKA (reference sequence). CDR3 length: 11 residues. Written as DNA, the CDR3 is TGCAGTGCCCACCTTACGTACGAGCAGTACTTC. Protein product: CSAHLTYEQYF.

This clonotype is categorized as large. The chain recombines TRBV2 with TRBJ1-2; the D gene is possibly TRBD1 (6 bases). V gave up 3 bases and J gave up 3 bases, with 14 bases separating them. This CDR3 is 15 amino acids long. Germline assignment: CDR1 SNHLY and CDR2 FYNNEI. The CDR3 spells CASSDHQGLDYGYTF. Here the CDR3 DNA reads TGTGCCAGCAGTGATCATCAGGGGTTAGACTATGGCTACACCTTC.

The DNA for the CDR3 is TGTGCCAGCCTAAAACTAGGCTTAGACTACAATGAGCAGTTCTTC. Protein sequence: CASLKLGLDYNEQFF. This chain connects TRBV27 to TRBJ2-1, with D possibly being TRBD2 (5 bases). Germline values: CDR1 MNHEY, CDR2 SMNVEV (reference sequence). This CDR3 comprises 15 residues. Trimming took 8 bases from V and 3 from J, leaving 17 bases between them.

This clonotype is labeled as medium-sized. The rearrangement uses TRBV9 and TRBJ2-1, with D hard to call. Germline V gene sequence: CDR1 SGDLS, CDR2 YYNGEE. The CDR3 loop spans 11 amino acids. V lost 2 bases to trimming and J lost 9 bases, with 6 bases between them. CDR3 coding DNA: TGTGCCAGCAGCGTGGGCGTTGAGCAGTTCTTC. Translation gives CASSVGVEQFF.

In this sample, this clonotype turned up a few times. J is TRBJ1-2 and V is TRBV7-2; 10 bases agree with TRBD1. The ends lost 4 bases at V and 8 bases at J; junction bases unmatched: 7. The CDR3 has 14 amino acids. Germline loops: CDR1 SGHTA, CDR2 FQGNSA. In DNA, the CDR3 is TGTGCCAGCAGCTCCCGACAGGGGGCAGAGGGCTACACCTTC. It codes for CASSSRQGAEGYTF.

This clonotype is large (0.1 to 1%) within its sample. The chain has TRBV7-2 and TRBJ1-2, with a possible D match to TRBD1 (5 bases). The V gene's germline CDR1 is SGHTA and CDR2 FQGNSA. CDR3 length: 17 amino acids. The V end lost 1 base, the J end lost 5 bases, and 20 bases lay between the germline ends. The CDR3 protein is CASSLDRQATPGYGYTF. In DNA form, the CDR3 reads TGTGCCAGCAGCTTAGACAGGCAGGCGACCCCGGGGTATGGCTACACCTTC. The variable domain in full, with the rest retrieved from reference TRBV7-2 and TRBJ1-2, is GAGVSQSPSNKVTEKGKDVELRCDPISGHTALYWYRQSLGQGLEFLIYFQGNSAPDKSGLPSDRFSAERTGGSVSTLTIQRTQQEDSAVYLCASSLDRQATPGYGYTFGSGTRLTVV.

This clonotype has just a few counts. The V call is TRBV7-8, the J call TRBJ2-1, with D perhaps TRBD2 (5 bases). Germline-derived CDR1 and CDR2 are SGHVS and FQNEAQ. The CDR3 loop spans 15 amino acids. Trimming removed 8 bases from V and 0 bases from J, with 14 bases in between. The CDR3 DNA follows: TGTGCCAGCGCCGTCATGGGGAGCTCCTACAATGAGCAGTTCTTC. Protein product: CASAVMGSSYNEQFF.

This sequence joins TRBV2 and TRBJ1-2; 7 bases fit TRBD1. V shed 6 bases and J 4 bases; nucleotides not matched to a gene: 11. This CDR3 spans 15 amino acids. CDR1 SNHLY and CDR2 FYNNEI come from the germline V gene. The chain's CDR3 is CASRIEGAAVYGYTF. Written as DNA, the CDR3 is TGTGCCAGCAGGATTGAGGGGGCGGCAGTCTATGGCTACACCTTC.

In this sample, this clonotype turned up a few times. The chain is built from TRBV6-1 and TRBJ1-6; D is unclear. Germline CDR1 MNHNS, CDR2 SASEGT. V lost 5 bases, J lost 5 bases, and 7 bases lay in between. The CDR3 loop spans 13 amino acids. The CDR3 reads CASSRQNNSPLHF. As DNA, the CDR3 is TGTGCCAGCAGTCGGCAGAATAATTCACCCCTCCACTTT.

This clonotype was counted a few times. The chain couples TRBV20-1 to TRBJ2-3, with D maybe TRBD2 (5 bases). The ends were cut back, 5 bases at V and 8 bases at J, with 11 bases in the middle. The CDR3 spans 11 residues. CDR1 DFQATT and CDR2 SNEGSKA come from the germline V gene (reference sequence). CDR3 sequence: CSADPGVTQYF. The CDR3 nucleotides are TGCAGTGCTGATCCCGGGGTTACGCAGTATTTT.